This TCR beta chain was obtained from a study of CD8 T cells in Susac syndrome. Findings and limits, study-wide: The CD4+ T cell repertoires in Susac syndrome were not clonally expanded.

Trimming removed 3 bases from V and 6 bases from J; junction bases left unmatched: 4. CDR1 and CDR2 from the germline V gene are DFQATT and SNEGSKA (reference sequence). The CDR3 runs to 14 residues. As concerns this clonotype: Its antigen is unknown.

Random hexamers were used to reverse transcribe 0.5 to 1 ug of RNA. TCRdb independently ran MiXCR on the immunoSEQ multiplex PCR reads; one entry per CDR3 protein. The data contain around 140,000 distinct CDR3 sequences, 95% of them singletons. The chain has TRBV20-1 and TRBJ2-1; 11 nucleotides agree with TRBD2. This clonotype was sampled from a human donor with Susac syndrome. Sequences were obtained from CD4+ T cells from PBMCs. The CDR3 DNA is TGCAGTGCTAGGGGACTAGCGGTAACCAATGAGCAGTTCTTC. Protein sequence: CSARGLAVTNEQFF.